This is a list of T cell receptor beta chains from one sample in a study of shared clonotypes between healthy human individuals. The protocol was immunoSEQ multiplex PCR, while the TCRdb copy is restricted to in-frame clones and leaves out a portion. The table lists 2 million to 2.5 million clones, about 95% of them singletons. Sequences were obtained from naive CD8+ T cells sorted from blood. The receptors come from a man aged 18 to 29 in good health. CDR3s include the opening cysteine and the closing phenylalanine or tryptophan. Fields, in order: CDR3 protein, V gene, J gene, CDR3 length, D gene. D genes are given only for firm matches.

CDR3aa: CASSRQGGFYEQYF; v_gene: TRBV6-5; j_gene: TRBJ2-7; len: 14; d_gene: TRBD1
CDR3aa: CASSFSYQSNQPQHF; v_gene: TRBV28; j_gene: TRBJ1-5; len: 15; d_gene: NA
CDR3aa: CASGAGATNTGELFF; v_gene: TRBV5-1; j_gene: TRBJ2-2; len: 15; d_gene: NA
CDR3aa: CASSPSGDIAATYNEQFF; v_gene: TRBV7-9; j_gene: TRBJ2-1; len: 18; d_gene: NA
CDR3aa: CASMGTVTPLGGYTF; v_gene: TRBV6-1; j_gene: TRBJ1-2; len: 15; d_gene: TRBD1
CDR3aa: CASSLIGQGEAFF; v_gene: TRBV27; j_gene: TRBJ1-1; len: 13; d_gene: NA
CDR3aa: CASSVGLPYEQYF; v_gene: TRBV19; j_gene: TRBJ2-7; len: 13; d_gene: NA
CDR3aa: CASSLVRDLNYGYTF; v_gene: TRBV5-1; j_gene: TRBJ1-2; len: 15; d_gene: NA
CDR3aa: CASSPQTGPLSYEQYF; v_gene: TRBV7-9; j_gene: TRBJ2-7; len: 16; d_gene: NA
CDR3aa: CASAPPLGTGHQETQYF; v_gene: TRBV12-5; j_gene: TRBJ2-5; len: 17; d_gene: TRBD1
CDR3aa: CASSFGPNTEAFF; v_gene: TRBV7-9; j_gene: TRBJ1-1; len: 13; d_gene: NA
CDR3aa: CASRGGFGNTIYF; v_gene: TRBV6-1; j_gene: TRBJ1-3; len: 13; d_gene: NA
CDR3aa: CASSYTQGCAEAFF; v_gene: TRBV21-1; j_gene: TRBJ1-1; len: 14; d_gene: NA
CDR3aa: CASSLGTGGPEQYF; v_gene: TRBV5-6; j_gene: TRBJ2-7; len: 14; d_gene: TRBD1
CDR3aa: CASSFRDITTYTEAFF; v_gene: TRBV5-6; j_gene: TRBJ1-1; len: 16; d_gene: NA
CDR3aa: CASSSQGLNQPQHF; v_gene: TRBV6-6; j_gene: TRBJ1-5; len: 14; d_gene: TRBD1
CDR3aa: CASSELSTGGSLVTLHF; v_gene: TRBV6-1; j_gene: TRBJ1-6; len: 17; d_gene: TRBD1
CDR3aa: CASTPPGTQASDTQYF; v_gene: TRBV5-4; j_gene: TRBJ2-3; len: 16; d_gene: NA
CDR3aa: CATGQYTDTQYF; v_gene: TRBV7-9; j_gene: TRBJ2-3; len: 12; d_gene: TRBD1
CDR3aa: CASSLTVNQPQHF; v_gene: TRBV5-6; j_gene: TRBJ1-5; len: 13; d_gene: NA
CDR3aa: CASSPTRTEGSGNTIYF; v_gene: TRBV5-6; j_gene: TRBJ1-3; len: 17; d_gene: NA
CDR3aa: CASSDRGAKNIQYF; v_gene: TRBV2; j_gene: TRBJ2-4; len: 14; d_gene: NA
CDR3aa: CASSLDRAYEQYF; v_gene: TRBV27; j_gene: TRBJ2-7; len: 13; d_gene: TRBD1
CDR3aa: CASSLNYEQYF; v_gene: TRBV7-9; j_gene: TRBJ2-7; len: 11; d_gene: NA